This TCR beta chain stems from a study of OX40 agonist ivuxolimab in advanced cancers. V lost 5 bases to trimming and J lost 9 bases; unmatched junction nucleotides: 1. Per the germline V gene, CDR1 is MNHNS and CDR2 is SASEGT. CDR3 length: 12 amino acids. Sequenced by immunoSEQ multiplex PCR; TCRdb stores in-frame clones only, minus some. This table has tens of thousands of clones, roughly 77% appearing once. The source of this sequence is an adult with an advanced solid tumor such as melanoma, head and neck, liver or kidney cancer. This sequence joins TRBV6-1 and TRBJ2-1, with TRBD1 matching over 10 bases. The source material was CD4+ or CD8+ T cells sorted from blood, sampled in a trial of the OX40 agonist ivuxolimab. The CDR3 DNA reads TGTGCCAGCAGTTGGACAGGGGGTGAGCAGTTCTTC. Translating it yields CASSWTGGEQFF.